Shown below are 29 T cell receptor beta chains from a single sample sequenced in a study of breast tumors, draining lymph nodes, adjacent tissues. Axillary draining lymph nodes of breast cancer patients supplied the node samples. TCRdb re-analysed the multiplex PCR reads in MiXCR, keeping a single row per CDR3 protein. The top ten hold more than 0.95% of the sample, which has about 300,000 distinct CDR3 sequences, about 33% seen once. Source material: axillary lymph node tissue. These receptors came from a female donor with breast cancer. Some clones in this sample may be carry-over from other donors' samples.

Ten or more counts support this clonotype. The chain couples TRBV12-3 or TRBV12-4 to TRBJ2-6; unclear D gene. V was cut by 6 bases and J by 3 bases, with 3 bases left in between. The CDR3 loop spans 12 amino acids. CDR3 in amino acids: CASSGGANVLTF. DNA of the CDR3: TGTGCCAGCAGCGGTGGGGCCAACGTCCTGACTTTC.

About this clonotype itself: A clone one base away is much larger, so this may be a read error. The chain is built from TRBV9 and TRBJ2-7; weak D call: TRBD2 (7 bases). The J call could be wrong; TRBJ2-1 is a better fit for the DNA end. This CDR3 spans 14 amino acids. The V gene's germline CDR1 is SGDLS and CDR2 YYNGEE. This CDR3 is CASSSRPGGYEQFF. The DNA for the CDR3 is TGTGCCAGCAGCTCTCGACCGGGGGGCTACGAGCAGTTCTTC.

The chain couples TRBV5-4 to TRBJ2-3; 10 positions agree with TRBD1. J lost 6 bases, V lost 4 bases, and 11 bases had no gene match. The CDR3 contains 16 residues. Looked up from germline, CDR1 is SGHNT and CDR2 is YYREEE (reference sequence). CDR3 sequence (DNA): TGTGCCAGCAGCCCCCTCCGGGACAGGGGCCAGGATACGCAGTATTTT. Protein: CASSPLRDRGQDTQYF. Looking up the rest from reference TRBV5-4 and TRBJ2-3 gives the full variable domain: ETGVTQSPTHLIKTRGQQVTLRCSSQSGHNTVSWYQQALGQGPQFIFQYYREEENGRGNFPPRFSGLQFPNYSSELNVNALELDDSALYLCASSPLRDRGQDTQYFGPGTRLTVL.

This chain connects TRBV30 to TRBJ2-6; D perhaps matches TRBD1 (5 bases). The germline V gene has CDR1 GTSNPN and CDR2 SVGIG (reference sequence). V dropped 5 bases and J dropped 9 bases, with 20 bases sitting between them. The CDR3 has 15 amino acids. The CDR3 DNA reads TGTGCCTGGTCCTTCAGGGATTCAAATCTCAACGTCCTGACTTTC. Its translation is CAWSFRDSNLNVLTF.

The chain has TRBV28 and TRBJ1-4; D gene uncertain. CDR1 and CDR2 (germline): MDHEN, SYDVKM. The CDR3 has 13 residues. V was pared by 7 bases and J by 5 bases, with 11 bases between. CDR3 sequence: CASKLPGNEKLFF. The CDR3 DNA reads TGTGCCAGCAAATTACCGGGGAATGAAAAACTGTTTTTT.

The rearrangement links TRBV18 to TRBJ2-1; D might be TRBD2 (6 bases). The CDR3 is 16 amino acids. Germline CDR1 is KGHSH and CDR2 is LQKENI. Deletions cut 4 bases from V and 6 bases from J, with 19 bases between. Written as DNA, the CDR3 is TGTGCCAGCTCACTCAACTCGGGAGACGGGGGCAATGAGCAGTTCTTC. Amino acids: CASSLNSGDGGNEQFF. Using reference TRBV18 and TRBJ2-1 for the parts outside the CDR3, the full variable domain is NAGVMQNPRHLVRRRGQEARLRCSPMKGHSHVYWYRQLPEEGLKFMVYLQKENIIDESGMPKERFSAEFPKEGPSILRIQQVVRGDSAAYFCASSLNSGDGGNEQFFGPGTRLTVL.

This clonotype appeared many times. This chain joins TRBV30 and TRBJ2-7; the D gene could be TRBD1 or TRBD2 (6 bases each). The length of the CDR3 is 13 residues. The germline gives CDR1 GTSNPN, CDR2 SVGIG (reference sequence). Deletions cut 8 bases from V and 2 bases from J, with 16 bases between. CDR3 bases: TGTGCCCTGAACAGGGAGGCCCCCTACGAGCAGTACTTC. This codes for CALNREAPYEQYF.

As for this clonotype: A much larger clone differs from this one at a single base, so this may be a read error. The gene calls are TRBV12-5 and TRBJ1-1; no reliable D call. The ends were cut back, 3 bases at V and 1 base at J, with 6 bases in the middle. In germline, CDR1 is LGHNT, CDR2 FRNRAP. The CDR3 has 13 residues. The chain's CDR3 is CASGFRENTEAFF. DNA of the CDR3: TGTGCTAGTGGTTTCCGGGAGAACACTGAAGCTTTCTTT.

For this clonotype: A clone one base away is much larger, so this may be a read error. The chain combines TRBV19 with TRBJ1-4; D ambiguous. CDR1 and CDR2 from the germline V gene are LNHDA and SQIVND (reference sequence). The CDR3 spans 13 residues. V was pared by 5 bases and J by 8 bases, with 12 bases between. This CDR3 reads CASSGRPGEKLFF. The CDR3 nucleotides read TGTGCCAGTAGTGGCCGGCCGGGGGAAAAACTGTTTTTT.

The table lists this clonotype with a count of one. V is TRBV29-1 and J is TRBJ1-3; 10 bases align to TRBD1. This CDR3 contains 13 residues. Germline CDR1 SQVTM, CDR2 ANQGSEA. V lost 7 bases, J lost 2 bases, and 2 bases stayed unmatched. DNA of the CDR3: TGCAGCGGTGGACAGGGGGCTGGAAACACCATATATTTT. Its translation is CSGGQGAGNTIYF.

Many counts were recorded for this clonotype. V and J are TRBV5-1 and TRBJ2-2; D gene ambiguous. Germline V gives CDR1 SGHRS, CDR2 YFSETQ. The CDR3 loop spans 14 amino acids. Trimming pared 4 bases from V and 2 bases from J, leaving 9 bases between. The CDR3 region is CASSPPRNTGELFF. CDR3 bases: TGCGCCAGCAGCCCACCGAGAAACACCGGGGAGCTGTTTTTT. Filled out from reference TRBV5-1 and TRBJ2-2, the complete variable domain reads KAGVTQTPRYLIKTRGQQVTLSCSPISGHRSVSWYQQTPGQGLQFLFEYFSETQRNKGNFPGRFSGRQFSNSRSEMNVSTLELGDSALYLCASSPPRNTGELFFGEGSRLTVL.

This chain connects TRBV29-1 to TRBJ2-1; 15 nucleotides agree with TRBD2. CDR1 is SQVTM and CDR2 is ANQGSEA in the germline V gene. Trimming took 4 bases from V and 4 from J; bases not matched to a gene: 14. The CDR3 spans 19 residues. CDR3 sequence (DNA): TGCAGCGTTGCCCGGTTAGGGACTAGCGGGAGGTCTCGGTACAATGAGCAGTTCTTC. Residues: CSVARLGTSGRSRYNEQFF.

This clonotype was seen a few times. A much larger clone differs by one base, so this may be a read error. This sequence joins TRBV20-1 and TRBJ2-7; 11 nucleotides agree with TRBD2. The CDR3 is made up of 15 amino acids. V lost 6 bases and J lost 8; bases outside the gene matches: 15. Germline loops: CDR1 DFQATT, CDR2 SNEGSKA (reference sequence). In DNA, the CDR3 is TGCAGTGCAGAGGGGGGGACTAGCGGAGCGGGGAAGCAGTACTTC. It specifies CSAEGGTSGAGKQYF.

On this clonotype itself: This could be a read error, since a much larger clone is one nucleotide away. In nucleotides, the CDR3 is TGTGCCAGCAGCCCACCTGGGGGGCTCACAGATACGCAGAATTTT. Its translation: CASSPPGGLTDTQNF. The chain joins TRBV9 to TRBJ2-3; D possibly matches TRBD1 or TRBD2 (6 bases each). The germline CDR1 and CDR2 sequences are SGDLS and YYNGEE. The CDR3 is 15 amino acids.

There are many counts of this clonotype. The chain uses TRBV7-9 and TRBJ1-5; weak D call: TRBD1 (6 bases). Trimming left V 0 bases short and J 2 bases short, with 20 bases between. The CDR3 length is 19 residues. Per the germline V gene, CDR1 is SEHNR and CDR2 is FQNEAQ (reference sequence). CDR3 nucleotides: TGTGCCAGCAGCTTAGCGCGTGGTTTGGGGGGCTTGGGCAATCAGCCCCAGCATTTT. This codes for CASSLARGLGGLGNQPQHF.

This clonotype was observed at least ten times. The J gene is TRBJ2-3, the V gene TRBV19, with TRBD2 identical over 7 bases. CDR3 size: 16 residues. Germline trimming cut 2 bases from V and 2 bases from J; bases unmatched to any gene: 7. Per the germline V gene, CDR1 is LNHDA and CDR2 is SQIVND (reference sequence). As DNA, the CDR3 is TGTGCCAGTAGTATACACCTAGCGGAATACACAGATACGCAGTATTTT. It is translated as CASSIHLAEYTDTQYF.

The V call is TRBV11-2, the J call TRBJ1-2, with a weak D call TRBD1 (6 bases). CDR3 size: 14 residues. Germline V gene sequence: CDR1 SGHAT, CDR2 FQNNGV. Deletions cut 3 bases from V and 5 bases from J, with 13 bases between. CDR3 nucleotides: TGTGCCAGCAGCTTTGGGGGGGCGGCTTATGGCTACACCTTC. Residues: CASSFGGAAYGYTF.

This clonotype has ten or more counts. CDR3 in DNA: TGCAGCGTTGCTAAGGGTTACGAGCAGTACTTC. Translation gives CSVAKGYEQYF. V usage is TRBV29-1 and J usage is TRBJ2-7; D remains unclear. The CDR3 is 11 amino acids. CDR1 and CDR2 (germline): SQVTM, ANQGSEA. V was shortened by 4 bases and J by 4 bases, with 8 bases between the two germline ends.

Note on this clonotype: A much larger clone differs from this one at a single base, so this may be a read error. This chain joins TRBV11-3 and TRBJ2-1, with D perhaps being TRBD1 or TRBD2 (5 bases each). Germline V lookup: CDR1 SGHNT, CDR2 YENEEA. The CDR3 covers 16 residues. The CDR3 region is CTSSGRGEKAYNEQFF. CDR3 bases: TGTACCAGCAGCGGTAGGGGCGAGAAGGCCTACAATGAGCAGTTCTTC. Looking up the rest from reference TRBV11-3 and TRBJ2-1 gives the full variable domain: EAGVVQSPRYKIIEKKQPVAFWCNPISGHNTLYWYLQNLGQGPELLIRYENEEAVDDSQLPKDRFSAERLKGVDSTLKIQPAELGDSAVYLCTSSGRGEKAYNEQFFGPGTRLTVL.

The V and J genes are TRBV10-3 and TRBJ2-5; the match to TRBD2 covers 7 bases. The CDR3 spans 15 residues. With 3 bases clipped from V and 5 bases from J, the junction kept 9 bases outside the gene matches. Germline V gene lookup returns CDR1 ENHRY and CDR2 SYGVKD. CDR3 in amino acids: CAISDPTSQGETQYF. As DNA, the CDR3 is TGTGCCATCAGTGACCCGACTAGCCAGGGTGAGACCCAGTACTTC.

This clonotype showed up many times. The chain combines TRBV5-1 with TRBJ2-1, with TRBD1 identical over 11 bases. The CDR3 consists of 14 residues. V shed 7 bases, J shed 3 bases, and the junction held 3 bases outside the gene matches. The germline CDR1 and CDR2 sequences are SGHRS and YFSETQ. The CDR3 is CASGTGGGYNEQFF. The CDR3, as DNA: TGCGCCAGCGGGACAGGGGGGGGCTACAATGAGCAGTTCTTC.

The table lists this clonotype with many counts. The chain has TRBV25-1 and TRBJ1-5; D is unresolved. CDR1 and CDR2 (germline): MGHDK, SYGVNS. The V gene lost 2 bases and the J gene lost 3 bases, with 5 bases spanning the gap. This CDR3 spans 13 amino acids. CDR3 bases: TGTGCCAGCAGTGAAAGTTTCAATCAGCCCCAGCATTTT. Residues: CASSESFNQPQHF.

The table lists this clonotype with many counts. The chain has TRBV7-3 and TRBJ2-3; D not certain. Trimming shortened V by 3 bases and J by 4 bases, and 8 bases separated the two germline ends. CDR1 is SGHTA and CDR2 is FQGTGA in the germline V gene. The CDR3 is made up of 13 amino acids. The CDR3 DNA sequence: TGTGCCAGCAGCTTTCAGGCTTCAGATACGCAGTATTTT. Translation: CASSFQASDTQYF.

Notes on this clonotype: This CDR3 is missing its conserved last phenylalanine or tryptophan, likely due to a read error. The J gene is TRBJ1-2, the V gene TRBV20-1, with D tentatively TRBD1 (6 bases). The germline gives CDR1 DFQATT, CDR2 SNEGSKA (reference sequence). This CDR3 is 13 amino acids long. In nucleotides, the CDR3 is TGCAGTGCTAAGTCGGGGGACATATATGCCTACACCCTC. It yields the protein CSAKSGDIYAYTL.

In its sample, this clonotype was seen many times. This sequence joins TRBV6-5 and TRBJ2-3, with no clear D. V was cut by 5 bases and J by 0 bases, with 12 bases left in between. Germline loops: CDR1 MNHEY, CDR2 SVGAGI. The CDR3 totals 15 residues. The CDR3 sequence is CASSAPSESTDTQYF. The DNA of the CDR3 is TGTGCCAGCAGTGCCCCATCGGAAAGCACAGATACGCAGTATTTT.

This clonotype came up many times. This rearrangement joins TRBV11-3 to TRBJ2-7; D is uncertain. V lost 3 bases and J lost 2, with 11 bases in between. The CDR3 loop spans 14 amino acids. Germline lookup yields CDR1 SGHNT and CDR2 YENEEA. CDR3 coding DNA: TGTGCCAGCAGCTTGGGCATCAGCACCTACGAGCAGTACTTC. This encodes CASSLGISTYEQYF.

In its sample, this clonotype was seen many times. V usage is TRBV19 and J usage is TRBJ1-2; 7 bases are a match to TRBD1. The V gene end was trimmed by 1 base and the J gene end by 8 bases; junction bases not matched to a gene: 1. CDR1 is LNHDA and CDR2 is SQIVND in the germline V gene (reference sequence). CDR3 length: 12 residues. The CDR3 bases are TGTGCCAGTAGTATAGGACAGGGCGGCTACACCTTC. Its protein is CASSIGQGGYTF.

This clonotype has just a few counts. One base away lies a much larger clone, so this may be a sequencing read error. The chain carries TRBV7-2 and TRBJ1-4, with TRBD1 matching over 8 bases. The V and J ends lost 4 bases and 5 bases, in that order; junction bases with no gene match: 3. The germline gives CDR1 SGHTA, CDR2 FQGNSA. The CDR3 contains 14 residues. CDR3 nucleotide sequence: TGTGCCAGCAGCTCAGGGGGCAGGAATGAAAAACTGTTTTTT. Its protein product is CASSSGGRNEKLFF.

The table lists this clonotype with many counts. In DNA form, the CDR3 reads TGCAGCGTTGAGCCCCGGGGGAGCAATGAGCAGTTCTTC. Translating it yields CSVEPRGSNEQFF. The chain recombines TRBV29-1 with TRBJ2-1, with D possibly matching TRBD2 (6 bases). Trimming shortened V by 3 bases and J by 6 bases, and 12 bases separated the two germline ends. CDR3 length: 13 amino acids. Germline V gene data show CDR1 as SQVTM and CDR2 as ANQGSEA.